This T cell receptor (beta chain) comes out of a study of regulatory T cells in long-lasting Graves disease (dated by TCRdb to 2020 to 2023). At the level of the whole study: Antithyroid drugs had been taken for less than 3 months by newly diagnosed Graves' disease patients. Persistent Graves' disease patients were compared with newly diagnosed Graves' disease patients by peripheral blood TCR sequencing and RNA sequencing. The study was conducted in China and was registered as a clinical trial. A total of approximately 35 samples underwent TCR sequencing: 13 from persistent and roughly 20 from newly diagnosed Graves' disease patients. Broader findings and caveats from the paper: Sequencing and analysis were restricted to the TCR beta chain. Compared with newly diagnosed patients, patients with persistent Graves' disease had lower TCR Shannon entropy and fewer highly expanded clones, which suggests clonal expansion. The small sample size was acknowledged by the authors as a limitation that may reduce accuracy. More public clonotypes were shared among persistent patients (roughly 2,700) than among newly diagnosed patients (roughly 1,000). Preferential use of TRBV28, TRBJ1-2 and TRBJ2-5 was observed in persistent disease, whereas TRBV20-1 and TRBJ2-1 were favored in newly diagnosed disease. Because the primary lesion, thyroid tissue, could not be accessed, the study looked at peripheral blood alone.

The sample's time point label, in plain terms: newly diagnosed GD, antithyroid drugs for less than 3 months. For both TCR sequencing and RNA sequencing, RNA was extracted from PBMCs in TRIzol. The diagnosis of Graves' disease was made according to American Thyroid Association guidelines. Recruitment of patients was carried out at an endocrinology department in Xi'an, China. Each patient gave approximately 8.8 milliliters of peripheral blood, collected in an EDTA anticoagulant tube. Ficoll Paque Plus density gradient separation was used to isolate PBMCs, and no further T cell sorting was done. RNA quality was checked with an Agilent 2100 Bioanalyzer and agarose gel, and concentration with a NanoDrop 2000. Counted from cysteine to phenylalanine, this CDR3 has 13 amino acids. Left in the record is the CDR3 DNA by itself, 39 bases read in frame from the first base. The germline V gene (reference sequence) provides CDR1 GTSNPN and CDR2 SVGIG. V and J are truncated by 0 bases and 4 bases respectively, leaving an intervening sequence of 7 bases.

Library generation was performed with multiplex PCR. Instrument on record: Illumina HiSeq 4000. iRepertoire HTBI primers and Arm-PCR amplification of CDR3 regions were used to construct TCR beta libraries. Before sequencing, the PCR products went through gel purification. On the authors' methods: Gene usage analysis of CDR3 amino acid clonotypes relied on the 55 to 80 TRBV and more than twelve TRBJ segments identified across samples. Filtered high-quality paired reads were merged into contigs using COPE and FqMerger. BLAST was used to align contigs to the IMGT TRBV, TRBD and TRBJ reference genes, and CDR3 was defined following IMGT. Highly expanded clones were defined as clonotypes with a frequency above 0.1%. Shannon entropy was used to measure repertoire diversity, and the Gini coefficient was used to measure V-J evenness. A clonotype was considered public if more than one individual shared it. TCRdb passed the public sequencing reads through fastp at Q25 and MiXCR, retaining productive beta sequences. Each entry is one CDR3 protein sequence, shown with its most common DNA and genes. The V and J calls, along with clone size, are taken from TCRdb and not from the paper's own processing. The table for this sample lists around 450,000 distinct CDR3 sequences; 16% of them were counted only once. The ten largest clonotypes hold 12% of the sample.

This clonotype occurred a few times. Its antigen is currently not known. No clone much larger than this one lies a single base away; base qualities are absent. The data also belong to a second study, concerning T cells in Graves' hyperthyroidism and ophthalmopathy. In that second paper, the authors write: Graves' hyperthyroidism was defined as stable when no progression to ophthalmopathy occurred over 18 months of follow-up. Hyperthyroidism patients were newly diagnosed, had a disease duration of under 2 months, and were aged 18 to 65 years. Exclusion was applied to patients with uncontrolled infections, other autoimmune diseases, pregnancy or lactation. Clinical symptoms, serum thyroxine and TRAb, thyroid ultrasound, and orbital computed tomography formed the basis for the diagnoses. The first round of RT-PCR for the TCR CDR3 was performed with the HTBI primer set and the Qiagen OneStep RT-PCR kit. Most expanded thyroid clonotypes (frequency above 0.001) were also detected in blood, a finding suggesting that blood repertoires may reflect thyroid immune responses. A 13 V-J signature model separated ophthalmopathy from stable hyperthyroidism, with roughly 88% sensitivity and 81% to 83% specificity in cross-validation and 80%/75% in testing. During validation, the model predicted progression to ophthalmopathy a median of about 5.9 months ahead of onset, with 70.59% sensitivity and about 72% specificity. A discovery cohort of around 98 patients, 43 with Graves' ophthalmopathy and 55 to 60 with stable Graves' hyperthyroidism, was used to find distinguishing TCR V-J signatures. Whether ophthalmopathy could be predicted prospectively was tested in an independent validation cohort made up of fewer than 20 hyperthyroidism patients plus 17 patients who later progressed to ophthalmopathy. The 95 to 100 discovery patients were divided at random into training and test sets in a 7:3 ratio. In addition, the study compared T-cell repertoires in thyroid tissue and in blood from roughly six Graves' hyperthyroidism patients. After blood sampling, hyperthyroidism patients were treated with methimazole at a starting dose of 30 mg daily, and ophthalmopathy patients were treated with high-dose intravenous methylprednisolone. Libraries were constructed in a second round of multiplex PCR, after which size selection and purification were performed. Libraries were sequenced paired-end with 100 bp reads on an Illumina HiSeq2000. SOAPnuke was used to process the raw data, removing reads that contained adapters or uncalled bases, had a mean Phred below 15, or lacked an exact match to the constant primer or identifier. High-quality paired reads were merged using COPE v1.2.5, and each unique nucleotide sequence was defined as a clonotype. MiTCR v1.1 was used to align clonotypes to the IMGT TRBV, TRBD and TRBJ reference segments. The analysis included only V-J combinations with a frequency above 0.0001, which together covered 98% to 99.2% of the repertoires. A TCS score was defined as the ratio between F50 (clonal expansion) and ExV (chaos), using BLOSUM62-based TCRdist between CDR3 peptides within each V-J. Welch's t-statistics and random forest reduced around 520 V-J features to 13, which were used in a naive Bayes classifier (R e1071). Sample size was not statistically predetermined, and investigators were not blinded to group allocation. The paper describes TCR Vbeta CDR3 sequencing of 140 or so peripheral blood samples, made up of about 41 ophthalmopathy patients, approximately 73 hyperthyroidism patients and 17 progressor patients.

This TCR derives from a middle-aged man with Graves disease. Donor details come from another sample of the same person, matched by shared clones. Sequencing was performed on peripheral blood mononuclear cells (PBMCs), taken at new diagnosis, from a patient treated with antithyroid drugs. The chain links TRBV30 with TRBJ1-5, with the D gene not clear enough to name. The CDR3 protein: CAWSVLGNQPQHF. The base sequence is TGTGCCTGGAGTGTACTCGGGAATCAGCCCCAGCATTTT.